A single sample gave rise to the 12 T cell receptor beta chains below, sequenced in a study of T cell repertoires in cytomegalovirus infection. TCRdb itself ran the reads through MiXCR, one entry per CDR3 protein. The profile shows about 490,000 distinct CDR3 sequences, 11% of them singletons. Sequenced: PBMCs. These receptors all stem from a human donor in good health (CMV status not recorded). Some clones in this sample may be carry-over from other donors' samples.

This clonotype was recorded at least ten times. A junction end diverges from the germline sequence, so it may reflect a read error. The genes are TRBV7-9 and TRBJ2-1, with 7 bases identical to TRBD1. The germline CDR1 and CDR2 sequences are SEHNR and FQNEAQ (reference sequence). CDR3 length equals 17 residues. CDR3 nucleotides: TGTGCCAGCACCTTAACACAGGGGCTGGGCTCCTACAATGAGCAGTTCTTC. Translating it yields CASTLTQGLGSYNEQFF. The whole variable domain, remainder taken from reference TRBV7-9 and TRBJ2-1, is DTGVSQNPRHKITKRGQNVTFRCDPISEHNRLYWYRQTLGQGPEFLTYFQNEAQLEKSRLLSDRFSAERPKGSFSTLEIQRTEQGDSAMYLCASTLTQGLGSYNEQFFGPGTRLTVL.

This clonotype was counted a few times. V and J are TRBV15 and TRBJ2-2; D might be TRBD2 (6 bases). This CDR3 has 19 amino acids. V was clipped by 0 bases and J by 0 bases, with 17 bases between them. CDR1 is LNHNV, CDR2 YYDKDF, per germline (reference sequence). The CDR3 is CATSRDTFLALTNTGELFF. The DNA for the CDR3 is TGTGCCACCAGCAGAGACACCTTCCTAGCGTTGACGAACACCGGGGAGCTGTTTTTT.

This clonotype was seen a few times. J is TRBJ1-6 and V is TRBV27, with a tentative D call TRBD1 (5 bases). The germline V gene encodes CDR1 MNHEY and CDR2 SMNVEV (reference sequence). The CDR3 covers 14 residues. The germline V and J ends were trimmed by 6 bases and 9 bases, with 15 bases remaining between them. The CDR3 DNA is TGTGCCAGCAGGACCCCCAGGGTTGGTTCACCCCTCCACTTT. Protein sequence: CASRTPRVGSPLHF.

This clonotype was picked up many times. The chain has TRBV5-6 and TRBJ2-3; TRBD2 agrees at 13 bases. CDR1 and CDR2 (germline): SGHDT, YYEEEE. Trimming cost V 3 bases and J 3 bases; bases outside gene matches: 10. This CDR3 spans 18 amino acids. CDR3 protein: CASSSTTGLAGRTDTQYF. Written as DNA, the CDR3 is TGTGCCAGCAGCTCTACCACGGGACTAGCGGGGAGAACAGATACGCAGTATTTT.

This clonotype occurred many times. V is TRBV24-1 and J is TRBJ1-1; D is uncertain. The germline V and J ends were trimmed by 8 bases and 1 base, with 10 bases remaining between them. The CDR3 consists of 13 residues. CDR1 and CDR2 from the germline V gene are KGHDR and SFDVKD. DNA for the CDR3: TGTGCCACCACTAACCTACAGAACACTGAAGCTTTCTTT. It specifies CATTNLQNTEAFF.

Ten or more counts support this clonotype. CDR3 residues: CASSPLERSSYEQYF. CDR3 bases: TGTGCCAGCAGCCCCTTAGAGCGGAGCTCCTACGAGCAGTACTTC. The chain uses TRBV9 and TRBJ2-7; tentatively, D is TRBD2 (5 bases). In germline, CDR1 is SGDLS, CDR2 YYNGEE. The length of the CDR3 is 15 residues. V was shortened by 4 bases and J by 0 bases, with 14 bases between the two germline ends.

This clonotype was observed at least ten times. CDR3 in DNA: TGTGCCAGCAGCTCCCTACGCTTAGCGGCGCCCCAGACCCAGTACTTC. It yields the protein CASSSLRLAAPQTQYF. The rearrangement joins TRBV11-2 to TRBJ2-5, with D perhaps matching TRBD2 (6 bases). With 4 bases removed from V and 6 bases from J, the gap between germline ends came to 21 bases. This CDR3 comprises 16 residues. Germline-derived CDR1 and CDR2 are SGHAT and FQNNGV.

The table lists this clonotype with a few counts. The gene calls are TRBV20-1 and TRBJ2-3; D is possibly TRBD1 (6 bases). Trimming removed 3 bases at V and 2 bases at J, with 12 bases between. CDR1 is DFQATT and CDR2 is SNEGSKA in the germline V gene (reference sequence). This CDR3 has 14 residues. CDR3 sequence reads: CSARGRGFTDTQYF. In DNA, the CDR3 is TGCAGTGCTAGGGGCAGGGGATTCACAGATACGCAGTATTTT.

This clonotype has more than one count but fewer than ten. The chain employs TRBV29-1 and TRBJ2-7, with a possible D match to TRBD1 (8 bases). The CDR3 totals 14 residues. V was pared by 7 bases and J by 2 bases, with 18 bases between. Germline values: CDR1 SQVTM, CDR2 ANQGSEA. CDR3 sequence: CSALGGTGAYEQYF. The CDR3 coding sequence is TGCAGCGCATTGGGGGGGACAGGAGCCTACGAGCAGTACTTC.

This clonotype was seen ten or more times. The DNA for the CDR3 is TGTGCCAGCAGCTCAAGGACGCGTTCCTACGAGCAGTACTTC. This gives the protein CASSSRTRSYEQYF. V is TRBV7-2 and J is TRBJ2-7, with D unclear. This CDR3 has 14 residues. CDR1 is SGHTA, CDR2 FQGNSA, per germline. The V gene lost 4 bases and the J gene lost 1 base, with 11 bases spanning the gap. Full variable domain (missing parts from reference TRBV7-2 and TRBJ2-7): GAGVSQSPSNKVTEKGKDVELRCDPISGHTALYWYRQSLGQGLEFLIYFQGNSAPDKSGLPSDRFSAERTGGSVSTLTIQRTQQEDSAVYLCASSSRTRSYEQYFGPGTRLTVT.

This clonotype appeared a few times. The chain joins TRBV6-2 or TRBV6-3 to TRBJ1-2; tentatively, D is TRBD1 (5 bases). Germline V gene data show CDR1 as MNHEY and CDR2 as SVGEGT. Trimming shortened V by 10 bases and J by 6 bases, and 15 bases separated the two germline ends. CDR3 length: 12 amino acids. Written as DNA, the CDR3 is TGTGCCACTGAGGCCTCCAGGGATGGCTACACCTTC. The encoded protein is CATEASRDGYTF.

This clonotype was counted ten times or more. The J gene is TRBJ2-2, the V gene TRBV12-3 or TRBV12-4; tentative D call: TRBD1 (5 bases). The CDR3 totals 14 residues. Between the trimmed V and J ends, which lost 8 bases and 1 base, there was a span of 11 bases. The CDR3 DNA follows: TGTGCCAGCTCTCCCGGACAGAACACCGGGGAGCTGTTTTTT. It translates to CASSPGQNTGELFF.